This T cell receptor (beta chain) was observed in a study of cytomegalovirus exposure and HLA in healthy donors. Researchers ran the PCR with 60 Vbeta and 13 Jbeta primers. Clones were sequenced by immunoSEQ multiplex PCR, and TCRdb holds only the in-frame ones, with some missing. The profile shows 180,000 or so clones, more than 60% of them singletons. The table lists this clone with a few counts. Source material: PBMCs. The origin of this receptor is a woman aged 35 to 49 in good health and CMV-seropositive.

CDR3 residues: CAISESKGQGSYEQYF. CDR3 DNA: TGTGCCATCAGTGAGTCGAAGGGACAGGGTTCCTACGAGCAGTACTTC. This chain links TRBV10-3 with TRBJ2-7; 9 positions agree with TRBD1. The V gene's germline CDR1 is ENHRY and CDR2 SYGVKD. With V trimmed by 0 bases and J by 1 base, 4 bases remained unmatched. CDR3 length equals 16 residues.